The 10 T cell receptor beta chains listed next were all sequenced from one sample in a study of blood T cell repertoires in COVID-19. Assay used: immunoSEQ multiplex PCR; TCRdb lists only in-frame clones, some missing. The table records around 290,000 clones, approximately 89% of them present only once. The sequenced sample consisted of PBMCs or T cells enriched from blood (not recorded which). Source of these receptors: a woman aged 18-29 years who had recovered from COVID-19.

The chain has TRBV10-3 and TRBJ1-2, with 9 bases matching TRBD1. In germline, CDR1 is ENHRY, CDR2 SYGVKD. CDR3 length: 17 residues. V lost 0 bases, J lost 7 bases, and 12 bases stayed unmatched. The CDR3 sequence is CAISESYRGRRNTGYTF. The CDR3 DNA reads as TGTGCCATCAGTGAGTCGTACAGGGGGCGGCGAAATACTGGCTACACCTTC.

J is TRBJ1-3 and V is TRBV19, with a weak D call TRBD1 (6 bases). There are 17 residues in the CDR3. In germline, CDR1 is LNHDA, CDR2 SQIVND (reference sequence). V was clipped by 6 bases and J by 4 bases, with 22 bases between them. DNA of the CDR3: TGTGCCAGTAGCGACGGTCCCCAACAGGGCAGAGGAAACACCATATATTTT. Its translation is CASSDGPQQGRGNTIYF.

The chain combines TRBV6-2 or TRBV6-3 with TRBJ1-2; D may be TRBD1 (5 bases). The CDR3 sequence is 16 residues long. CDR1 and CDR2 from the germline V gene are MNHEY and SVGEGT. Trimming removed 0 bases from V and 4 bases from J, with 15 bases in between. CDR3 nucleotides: TGTGCCAGCAGTTACTCGACTAGACAGAGAACCTATGGCTACACCTTC. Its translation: CASSYSTRQRTYGYTF.

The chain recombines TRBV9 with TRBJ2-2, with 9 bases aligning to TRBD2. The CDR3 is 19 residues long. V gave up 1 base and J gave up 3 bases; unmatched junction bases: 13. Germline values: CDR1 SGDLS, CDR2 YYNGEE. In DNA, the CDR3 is TGTGCCAGCAGCGTACGGCCTAGCGGGAATTCTAGGGACACCGGGGAGCTGTTTTTT. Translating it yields CASSVRPSGNSRDTGELFF.

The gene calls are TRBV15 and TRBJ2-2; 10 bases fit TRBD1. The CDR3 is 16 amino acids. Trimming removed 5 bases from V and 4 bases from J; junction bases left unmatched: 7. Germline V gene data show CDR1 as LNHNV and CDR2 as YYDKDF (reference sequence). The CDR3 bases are TGTGCCACCAGCGGGCGACAGGGGGCGATCACCGGGGAGCTGTTTTTT. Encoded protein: CATSGRQGAITGELFF.

CDR3 residues: CAIGQNQPQHF. DNA for the CDR3: TGTGCCATCGGACAGAATCAGCCCCAGCATTTT. The chain carries TRBV27 and TRBJ1-5; perhaps TRBD1 as D (6 bases). CDR1 and CDR2 from the germline V gene are MNHEY and SMNVEV (reference sequence). Deletions cut 10 bases from V and 4 bases from J, with 8 bases between. The CDR3 length is 11 residues.

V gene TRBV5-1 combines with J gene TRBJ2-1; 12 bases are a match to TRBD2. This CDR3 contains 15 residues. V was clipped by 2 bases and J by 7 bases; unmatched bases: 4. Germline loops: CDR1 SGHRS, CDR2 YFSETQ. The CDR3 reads CASSFGLAGINEQFF. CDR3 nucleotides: TGCGCCAGCAGCTTTGGACTAGCGGGAATTAATGAGCAGTTCTTC. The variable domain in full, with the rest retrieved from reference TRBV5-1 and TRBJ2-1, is KAGVTQTPRYLIKTRGQQVTLSCSPISGHRSVSWYQQTPGQGLQFLFEYFSETQRNKGNFPGRFSGRQFSNSRSEMNVSTLELGDSALYLCASSFGLAGINEQFFGPGTRLTVL.

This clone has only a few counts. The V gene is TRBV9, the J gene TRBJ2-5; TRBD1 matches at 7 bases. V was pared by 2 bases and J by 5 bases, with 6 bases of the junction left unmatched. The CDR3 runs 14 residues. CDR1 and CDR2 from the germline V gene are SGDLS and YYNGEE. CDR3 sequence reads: CASSVRGLDETQYF. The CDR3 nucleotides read TGTGCCAGCAGCGTGAGGGGGCTTGATGAGACCCAGTACTTC. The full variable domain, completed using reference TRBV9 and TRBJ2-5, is DSGVTQTPKHLITATGQRVTLRCSPRSGDLSVYWYQQSLDQGLQFLIQYYNGEERAKGNILERFSAQQFPDLHSELNLSSLELGDSALYFCASSVRGLDETQYFGPGTRLLVL.

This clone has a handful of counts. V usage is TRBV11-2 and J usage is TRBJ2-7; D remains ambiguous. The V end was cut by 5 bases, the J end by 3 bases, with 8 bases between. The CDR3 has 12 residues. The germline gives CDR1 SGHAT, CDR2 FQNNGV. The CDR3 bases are TGTGCCAGCAGCCAATACTACTACGAGCAGTACTTC. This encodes CASSQYYYEQYF.

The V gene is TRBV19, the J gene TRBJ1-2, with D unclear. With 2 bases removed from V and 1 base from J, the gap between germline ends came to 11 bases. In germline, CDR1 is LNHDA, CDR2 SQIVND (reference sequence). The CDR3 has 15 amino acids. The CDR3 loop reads CASSIMHGVNYGYTF. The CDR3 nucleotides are TGTGCCAGTAGTATAATGCACGGAGTTAACTATGGCTACACCTTC.